This entry lists 14 T cell receptor beta chains sequenced from one sample in a study of blood T cell repertoires in COVID-19. Some clones are missing from TCRdb's copy, which holds only in-frame ones; the method was immunoSEQ multiplex PCR. The table includes around 200,000 clones, approximately 87% detected once. Sample: peripheral blood. The source of these receptors is a man aged 55 to 70 who had recovered from COVID-19.

The chain combines TRBV5-1 with TRBJ2-7; tentative D call: TRBD2 (6 bases). CDR3 length equals 12 residues. Looked up from germline, CDR1 is SGHRS and CDR2 is YFSETQ. Trimming pared 0 bases from V and 9 bases from J, leaving 10 bases between. The CDR3 DNA reads as TGCGCCAGCAGCTTGGAGGGACTGGGGCAGTACTTC. It codes for CASSLEGLGQYF.

This clone was counted between two and nine times. V is TRBV5-1 and J is TRBJ2-5; 8 bases map to TRBD2. The J segment lost 0 bases and the V segment lost 0 bases, leaving 1 base of the junction unmatched. Germline V gene lookup returns CDR1 SGHRS and CDR2 YFSETQ. The CDR3 is 15 residues long. The CDR3 loop is CASSLGSGNQETQYF. CDR3 sequence (DNA): TGCGCCAGCAGCTTGGGTAGCGGGAACCAAGAGACCCAGTACTTC.

This chain joins TRBV30 and TRBJ1-2; no reliable D call. With 8 bases removed from V and 8 bases from J, the gap between germline ends came to 18 bases. Germline CDR1 is GTSNPN and CDR2 is SVGIG (reference sequence). The CDR3 extends over 12 amino acids. The CDR3 protein is CARAFPRLGYTF. The DNA of the CDR3 is TGTGCCCGAGCATTTCCCCGCCTGGGCTACACCTTC.

The J gene is TRBJ2-3, the V gene TRBV9; TRBD2 aligns across 10 bases. The CDR3 extends over 16 amino acids. V was clipped by 0 bases and J by 6 bases; unmatched bases: 7. The germline V gene encodes CDR1 SGDLS and CDR2 YYNGEE. The CDR3 loop is CASSVEASGGRDTQYF. The CDR3 nucleotides are TGTGCCAGCAGCGTAGAGGCTAGCGGGGGCCGGGATACGCAGTATTTT.

The chain couples TRBV12-5 to TRBJ1-2; 8 positions agree with TRBD1. Germline loops: CDR1 LGHNT, CDR2 FRNRAP. Trimming cost V 2 bases and J 5 bases; bases outside gene matches: 7. The CDR3 loop spans 15 amino acids. CDR3 loop: CASGLLDRVYYGYTF. CDR3 nucleotides: TGTGCTAGTGGTTTGTTGGACAGGGTATATTATGGCTACACCTTC.

V usage is TRBV5-4 and J usage is TRBJ2-5; 7 bases are a match to TRBD2. V gave up 1 base and J gave up 1 base; unmatched junction bases: 4. Germline loops: CDR1 SGHNT, CDR2 YYREEE (reference sequence). The CDR3 loop spans 15 amino acids. The CDR3 here is CASSLRTGGQETQYF. The CDR3 DNA reads as TGTGCCAGCAGCTTGCGTACGGGAGGCCAAGAGACCCAGTACTTC.

This clone was detected only once. The CDR3 nucleotides are TGTGCCAGCAGCTTATCGCTGGCGGGGGGCGTAAATGAGCAGTTCTTC. Its translation is CASSLSLAGGVNEQFF. The chain has TRBV7-2 and TRBJ2-1, with 8 nucleotides matching TRBD2. The CDR3 is 16 residues long. Germline loops: CDR1 SGHTA, CDR2 FQGNSA. The V gene end was trimmed by 2 bases and the J gene end by 7 bases; junction bases not matched to a gene: 10.

The V gene is TRBV19, the J gene TRBJ1-2; 7 bases fit TRBD1. The ends lost 5 bases at V and 6 bases at J; junction bases unmatched: 9. Germline assignment: CDR1 LNHDA and CDR2 SQIVND (reference sequence). The CDR3 runs to 14 residues. The CDR3 DNA follows: TGTGCCAGTAGTGCGACAGGGAGGAAGAATGGCTACACCTTC. This codes for CASSATGRKNGYTF.

The rearrangement uses TRBV12-5 and TRBJ2-1, with 11 positions matching TRBD2. The J segment lost 8 bases and the V segment lost 4 bases, leaving 10 bases of the junction unmatched. This CDR3 contains 16 residues. Looked up from germline, CDR1 is LGHNT and CDR2 is FRNRAP. CDR3: CASGSKTSGSLDEQFF. For the CDR3, the DNA is TGTGCTAGTGGTTCCAAAACTAGCGGGAGTTTAGATGAGCAGTTCTTC.

The chain joins TRBV5-1 to TRBJ1-2, with 7 bases identical to TRBD1. V was pared by 4 bases and J by 8 bases, with 8 bases of the junction left unmatched. The CDR3 sequence is 13 residues long. Per germline, CDR1 SGHRS and CDR2 YFSETQ. The CDR3 here is CASSALDRSGYTF. The CDR3 DNA reads TGCGCCAGCAGCGCCTTGGACAGGAGCGGCTACACCTTC.

The chain combines TRBV14 with TRBJ1-1; the match to TRBD1 covers 7 bases. This CDR3 region has 16 residues. Germline V gene lookup returns CDR1 SGHDN and CDR2 FVKESK. The ends lost 4 bases at V and 3 bases at J; junction bases unmatched: 11. In DNA, the CDR3 is TGTGCCAGCAGCCTCCCCTTAAAACAGGGGCACACTGAAGCTTTCTTT. As protein: CASSLPLKQGHTEAFF.

Only a few counts were recorded for this clone. In the same sample, other DNA sequences code for this CDR3. The rearrangement uses TRBV6-5 and TRBJ2-7; TRBD1 aligns across 11 bases. With 0 bases clipped from V and 2 bases from J, the junction kept 0 bases outside the gene matches. The germline gives CDR1 MNHEY, CDR2 SVGAGI. The CDR3 length is 15 residues. The CDR3 is CASSYSGQGAYEQYF. CDR3 coding DNA: TGTGCCAGCAGTTACTCGGGACAGGGGGCCTACGAGCAGTACTTC.

The chain recombines TRBV6-4 with TRBJ1-6, with D perhaps TRBD1 (5 bases). Germline V lookup: CDR1 MRHNA, CDR2 SNTAGT. This CDR3 has 14 amino acids. V dropped 6 bases and J dropped 5 bases, with 11 bases sitting between them. As DNA, the CDR3 is TGTGCCAGCAGACCCAGGGAGGATAATTCACCCCTCCACTTT. Protein sequence: CASRPREDNSPLHF.

The chain couples TRBV6-5 to TRBJ1-6, with D possibly being TRBD1 (5 bases). The CDR3 contains 14 residues. Germline V gene lookup returns CDR1 MNHEY and CDR2 SVGAGI. V lost 5 bases and J 9 bases, leaving 14 bases between the germline ends. CDR3 amino acids: CASSLRDSVSPLHF. DNA of the CDR3: TGTGCCAGCAGTCTCAGGGATAGTGTTTCACCCCTCCACTTT.